These 6 T cell receptor beta chains originate from one sample sequenced in a study of vaccination and CD4 T cells after COVID-19. No cognate antigen is known for these TCRs. With the Oncomine TCR Beta short-read assay, DNA from cultured CD4+ T cells was sequenced. In TCRdb, the PCR reads were re-called with MiXCR into one record per CDR3 protein. The sample includes 10,000 to 15,000 distinct CDR3 sequences, roughly four fifths of them seen just once. Treatment noted: approximately 10-day PBMC culture with coronavirus spike peptide pools or control peptides (ViraFEST assay). This sample comprised CD4+ T cells from blood, cultured in vitro, obtained after SARS-CoV-2 vaccination. The receptors stem from a human donor who received a COVID-19 vaccine.

The chain has TRBV10-3 and TRBJ1-1; D call uncertain. Germline-derived CDR1 and CDR2 are ENHRY and SYGVKD. The CDR3 is 12 amino acids. Trimming took off 4 bases at V and 1 base at J, with 4 bases between the two ends. The CDR3 region has the DNA TGTGCCATCAGTGTAGGGAACACTGAAGCTTTCTTT. It codes for CAISVGNTEAFF.

This chain links TRBV7-9 with TRBJ1-2; D is undetermined. With 5 bases removed from V and 4 bases from J, the gap between germline ends came to 8 bases. CDR3 length equals 12 residues. CDR1 is SEHNR and CDR2 is FQNEAQ in the germline V gene (reference sequence). The CDR3 loop is CASSPSGYGYTF. Written as DNA, the CDR3 is TGTGCCAGCAGCCCAAGCGGCTATGGCTACACCTTC. Variable domain in full (rest from reference TRBV7-9 and TRBJ1-2): DTGVSQNPRHKITKRGQNVTFRCDPISEHNRLYWYRQTLGQGPEFLTYFQNEAQLEKSRLLSDRFSAERPKGSFSTLEIQRTEQGDSAMYLCASSPSGYGYTFGSGTRLTVV.

The table lists this clonotype with a count of one. The J gene is TRBJ1-2, the V gene TRBV19; TRBD1 might be the D (5 bases). Trimming stripped 5 bases from V and 1 base from J, with 14 bases between. From germline, CDR1 is LNHDA and CDR2 SQIVND (reference sequence). This CDR3 is built from 15 residues. This chain's CDR3 is CASSPRGGVNYGYTF. CDR3 bases: TGTGCCAGTAGTCCCCGGGGAGGGGTTAACTATGGCTACACCTTC. Using reference TRBV19 and TRBJ1-2 for the parts outside the CDR3, the full variable domain is DGGITQSPKYLFRKEGQNVTLSCEQNLNHDAMYWYRQDPGQGLRLIYYSQIVNDFQKGDIAEGYSVSREKKESFPLTVTSAQKNPTAFYLCASSPRGGVNYGYTFGSGTRLTVV.

V gene TRBV7-2 combines with J gene TRBJ2-2; 13 positions agree with TRBD2. The CDR3 covers 15 residues. Germline V gene lookup returns CDR1 SGHTA and CDR2 FQGNSA. V gave up 5 bases and J gave up 7 bases; unmatched junction bases: 4. The CDR3 coding sequence is TGTGCCAGCAGCCGGACTAGCGGGGGCCTCGGGGAGCTGTTTTTT. The encoded protein is CASSRTSGGLGELFF.

This chain links TRBV25-1 with TRBJ1-2; unclear D gene. Per germline, CDR1 MGHDK and CDR2 SYGVNS. The CDR3 loop spans 11 amino acids. V lost 2 bases and J lost 2, with 0 bases in between. The CDR3, as DNA: TGTGCCAGCAGTGAAAACTATGGCTACACCTTC. Its protein is CASSENYGYTF.

V gene TRBV24-1 combines with J gene TRBJ2-2; no firm D call. Trimming took off 8 bases at V and 0 bases at J, with 15 bases between the two ends. The CDR3 is made up of 16 amino acids. Germline V gene sequence: CDR1 KGHDR, CDR2 SFDVKD. The CDR3 DNA sequence: TGTGCCACCAAGGATAGTAATAGGGCGAACACCGGGGAGCTGTTTTTT. It is translated as CATKDSNRANTGELFF.